This T cell receptor beta chain derives from a study of CD8+ T cells in alopecia areata. General study points: Researchers report lesional scalp, most notably alopecia totalis/universalis, outstripped normal scalp in clonality.

Turning to this clone: The antigen is unknown.

It was cDNA, reverse transcribed from extracted RNA, that served as the sequencing template. Some clones are missing from TCRdb's copy, which holds only in-frame ones; the method was immunoSEQ multiplex PCR. The table has over 150,000 clones, about 63% seen once. Investigators sorted PBMCs to obtain both CD4+ and CD8+ T cells. The sample consisted of CD4+ T cells sorted from blood, taken at week 0. The clonotype comes from a human donor with alopecia areata.

CDR3 protein: CASIQGLAGGPGDTQYF. The CDR3 DNA reads as TGTGCCAGCATTCAAGGACTAGCGGGGGGGCCAGGAGATACGCAGTATTTT. V is TRBV2 and J is TRBJ2-3; TRBD2 matches 15 bases. This CDR3 is 17 amino acids long. The germline V gene has CDR1 SNHLY and CDR2 FYNNEI. V shed 7 bases, J shed 5 bases, and the junction held 10 bases outside the gene matches. The full variable domain, with the rest looked up from reference TRBV2 and TRBJ2-3, is EPEVTQTPSHQVTQMGQEVILRCVPISNHLYFYWYRQILGQKVEFLVSFYNNEISEKSEIFDDQFSVERPDGSNFTLKIRSTKLEDSAMYFCASIQGLAGGPGDTQYFGPGTRLTVL.